The source of this T cell receptor (beta chain) is a study of TIL therapy for anti-PD-1-resistant metastatic lung cancer. Noted time point: pre-treatment sample, taken before nivolumab and TIL therapy. This CDR3 is built from 15 residues. The V segment lost 5 bases and the J segment 7 bases; nucleotides outside the gene matches: 10. Germline V gene sequence: CDR1 SEHNR, CDR2 FQNEAQ (reference sequence). The immunoSEQ assay was v3. Profiled with immunoSEQ multiplex PCR; TCRdb holds only in-frame clones, not every one. The sample lists 55,000 or so clones; 75% to 90% were seen once. The V and J genes are TRBV7-9 and TRBJ2-1; 8 bases agree with TRBD2. The source was blood, collected at baseline. The receptor was isolated from a person aged 25-85 years with non-small cell lung cancer. The CDR3 loop is CASSPPLLAGNEQFF. The DNA of the CDR3 is TGTGCCAGCAGCCCACCTCTCCTAGCGGGTAATGAGCAGTTCTTC.